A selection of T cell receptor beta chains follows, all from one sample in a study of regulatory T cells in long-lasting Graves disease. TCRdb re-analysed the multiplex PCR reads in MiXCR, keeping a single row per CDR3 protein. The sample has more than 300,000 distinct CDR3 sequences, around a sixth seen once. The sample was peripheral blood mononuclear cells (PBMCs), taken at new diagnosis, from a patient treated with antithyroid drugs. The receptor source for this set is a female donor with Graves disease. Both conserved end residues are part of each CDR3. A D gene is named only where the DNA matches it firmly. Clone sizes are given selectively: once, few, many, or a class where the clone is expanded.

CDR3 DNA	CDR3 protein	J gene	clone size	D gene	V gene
TGTGCCAGCAGCAGACCAGCGAGCTCCTACAATGAGCAGTTCTTC	CASSRPASSYNEQFF	TRBJ2-1	-	-	TRBV7-9
TGTGCCAGTACCGCCCGAGGCGGCAATGAGCAGTTCTTC	CASTARGGNEQFF	TRBJ2-1	-	-	TRBV19
TGCAGTGCTAGGGAAGGTCTAGGCTACACCTTC	CSAREGLGYTF	TRBJ1-2	many	-	TRBV20-1
TGTGCCAGCAGTGGGGGGGTCGGGTATAATTCACCCCTCCACTTT	CASSGGVGYNSPLHF	TRBJ1-6	few	-	TRBV25-1
TGTGCCAGCAGTATATTTCTCAGCACAGATACGCAGTATTTT	CASSIFLSTDTQYF	TRBJ2-3	many	-	TRBV27
TGCGCCAGCAGCTTGGCCGTGGGCAGGGGGCGTGCAGATACGCAGTATTTT	CASSLAVGRGRADTQYF	TRBJ2-3	once	TRBD1	TRBV5-1
TGCGCCAGCCAAACTGTCCGGGTTCCCTACGAGCAGTACTTC	CASQTVRVPYEQYF	TRBJ2-7	-	-	TRBV5-1
TGTGCCAGCAGCCCTAACCTCCGGGGAACCACAGATACGCAGTATTTT	CASSPNLRGTTDTQYF	TRBJ2-3	many	-	TRBV3-1
TGTGCCAGCAGTTACTCTGGGACTAGCGATACGCAGTATTTT	CASSYSGTSDTQYF	TRBJ2-3	-	TRBD2	TRBV6-2/TRBV6-3
TGTGCCAGCAGCTCCTCCATGACAGGAGATGCCGAGCAGTACTTC	CASSSSMTGDAEQYF	TRBJ2-7	many	-	TRBV7-9
TGTGCCAGCAGTTTTAGGGCGACGGGGCAGTACTTC	CASSFRATGQYF	TRBJ2-7	-	-	TRBV28
TGTGCCAGCCGGTCCCAGGGGGTCTCTGGAAACACCATATATTTT	CASRSQGVSGNTIYF	TRBJ1-3	many	TRBD1	TRBV16
TGTGCCAGCAGTTCACAAACAGGGAAAGAGCGGTACGAGCAGTACTTC	CASSSQTGKERYEQYF	TRBJ2-7	many	-	TRBV6-2/TRBV6-3
TGCAGTGCCAGAGGGGCCCGCTCCTACAATGAGCAGTTCTTC	CSARGARSYNEQFF	TRBJ2-1	-	-	TRBV20-1
TGTGCCAGCAGTTTATCGAGGAACACGTTTAAGACTAGCGGGGAGCTGTTTTTT	CASSLSRNTFKTSGELFF	TRBJ2-2	many	-	TRBV27
TGTGCCAGCAGGCTGGAGGATAGCAATCAGCCCCAGCATTTT	CASRLEDSNQPQHF	TRBJ1-5	many	-	TRBV12-3/TRBV12-4
TGTGCCACCGACGGAGGGGCACTCATGAACACTGAAGCTTTCTTT	CATDGGALMNTEAFF	TRBJ1-1	many	-	TRBV10-3
TGTGCCAGCAGCGCCGGGGGTTACGACGAGCAGTACTTC	CASSAGGYDEQYF	TRBJ2-7	many	-	TRBV7-9
TGTGCCAGTCTGAGTGGGTACAATGAGCAGTTCTTC	CASLSGYNEQFF	TRBJ2-1	many	-	TRBV5-4
TGTGCCAGCAGTTGGCAGGGGAGCACTGAAGCTTTCTTT	CASSWQGSTEAFF	TRBJ1-1	many	-	TRBV2
TGTGCCAGCAGCCACCTACTAGCGGGAGGCTCCTACAATGAGCAGTTCTTC	CASSHLLAGGSYNEQFF	TRBJ2-1	-	TRBD2	TRBV14
TGCAGTGCTAGAGATAGAGGGACTGAAGCTTTCTTT	CSARDRGTEAFF	TRBJ1-1	many	-	TRBV20-1
TGTGCCACCGTTGACGGACTTTATGAAGCTTTCTTT	CATVDGLYEAFF	TRBJ1-1	many	-	TRBV28
TGTGCCAGCTCATCGGGCGGGACAGGGACCTACGAGCAGTACTTC	CASSSGGTGTYEQYF	TRBJ2-7	-	TRBD1	TRBV18
TGTGCCAGCAGTCAGGTCTACGAGCAGTACTTC	CASSQVYEQYF	TRBJ2-7	once	-	TRBV2
TGTGCCAGCAGTTTGGAAGGGGCTTGGTCGGCTCTGAACACTGAAGCTTTCTTT	CASSLEGAWSALNTEAFF	TRBJ1-1	-	-	TRBV12-3/TRBV12-4
TGCAGCGGGGGACCGAAATCCTACGAGCAGTACTTC	CSGGPKSYEQYF	TRBJ2-7	-	-	TRBV29-1
TGTGCCACCAGTGATGTCCCCGGGACAGGCCTCATCGAGCAGTACTTC	CATSDVPGTGLIEQYF	TRBJ2-7	many	TRBD1	TRBV24-1
TGCGCCAGCAAACCAGGGGACTATAATTCACCCCTCCACTTT	CASKPGDYNSPLHF	TRBJ1-6	many	-	TRBV5-1
TGTGCCTGGAGTGCAGGGCTGGGCTATGGCTACACCTTC	CAWSAGLGYGYTF	TRBJ1-2	many	-	TRBV30
TGTGCCAGCAGTTACGGACAGCCTCCGTCATATGGCTACACCTTC	CASSYGQPPSYGYTF	TRBJ1-2	many	-	TRBV27
TGTGCCAGCAGCCACGGACAGGGGGGGACTGAAGCTTTCTTT	CASSHGQGGTEAFF	TRBJ1-1	many	TRBD1	TRBV6-2/TRBV6-3
TGTGCCAGCAGCCAAGGCAGGGGGCGGGCCGAGCAGTACTTC	CASSQGRGRAEQYF	TRBJ2-7	many	TRBD1	TRBV7-9